This TCR beta chain was identified during a study of T-cell memory formation after mild COVID-19. The V end lost 1 base, the J end lost 3 bases, and 29 bases lay between the germline ends. Looked up from germline, CDR1 is SQVTM and CDR2 is ANQGSEA. CDR3 length: 20 amino acids. TCRdb processed the 5' RACE reads anew with MiXCR; each CDR3 protein has one entry. The sample consists of about 320,000 distinct CDR3 sequences, around 15% of them appearing once. This clonotype originated in a man in his late teens or twenties who had mild COVID-19 (a few samples of this study predate the infection). Cell type and time point are not known. The sequenced sample consisted of PBMCs or a T cell subset sorted from them (not recorded which). This rearrangement joins TRBV29-1 to TRBJ2-3, with a tentative D call TRBD2 (5 bases). CDR3 in amino acids: CSVEGFRIGLSGYKTDTQYF. CDR3 bases: TGCAGCGTTGAAGGCTTCCGGATCGGCCTCTCGGGGTACAAGACAGATACGCAGTATTTT.